The 20 T cell receptor beta chains given below trace back to one sample, sequenced in a study of T cells in Graves' hyperthyroidism and ophthalmopathy. Researchers took RNA transcripts and amplified the TCR beta CDR3 regions from them. HTBI primers were used for first-round RT-PCR of the TCR CDR3. TCRdb analysed the multiplex PCR reads with MiXCR anew, one entry per CDR3 protein. The table records some 300,000 distinct CDR3 sequences, roughly 19% of them present only once. The material sequenced was blood. The receptors originated from a middle-aged man with Graves' ophthalmopathy.

This clonotype was detected only a few times. The V and J genes are TRBV14 and TRBJ1-4; D might be TRBD1 (6 bases). CDR3 size: 15 residues. CDR1 SGHDN and CDR2 FVKESK come from the germline V gene. V was pared by 0 bases and J by 10 bases, with 15 bases between. The CDR3: CASSQDGGPLGKLFF. CDR3 nucleotide sequence: TGTGCCAGCAGCCAAGATGGGGGCCCGCTTGGAAAACTGTTTTTT. The complete variable domain, with remaining parts taken from reference TRBV14 and TRBJ1-4, reads EAGVTQFPSHSVIEKGQTVTLRCDPISGHDNLYWYRRVMGKEIKFLLHFVKESKQDESGMPNNRFLAERTGGTYSTLKVQPAELEDSGVYFCASSQDGGPLGKLFFGSGTQLSVL.

This clonotype came up once. The chain recombines TRBV27 with TRBJ1-1; 10 positions agree with TRBD1. Germline V gene data show CDR1 as MNHEY and CDR2 as SMNVEV (reference sequence). The V gene end was trimmed by 5 bases and the J gene end by 1 base; junction bases not matched to a gene: 13. The CDR3 length is 18 residues. The CDR3 coding sequence is TGTGCCAGCAGTCTTGGGGGGACAGGGGCGATGAGGAACACTGAAGCTTTCTTT. Protein sequence: CASSLGGTGAMRNTEAFF.

The chain has TRBV5-6 and TRBJ1-1, with D possibly TRBD1 on 6 matching bases. The V and J ends lost 1 base and 1 base respectively, with 17 bases between them. Germline V gene data show CDR1 as SGHDT and CDR2 as YYEEEE. This CDR3 has 17 amino acids. CDR3 nucleotide sequence: TGTGCCAGCAGCTTGAGGTGGTACGGGACACCGAACACTGAAGCTTTCTTT. This sequence encodes CASSLRWYGTPNTEAFF.

The rearrangement links TRBV28 to TRBJ2-3, with a tentative D call TRBD2 (5 bases). V was trimmed by 7 bases and J by 2 bases, leaving 16 bases between them. Germline V CDR1 and CDR2: MDHEN, SYDVKM. The CDR3 spans 15 residues. CDR3 coding DNA: TGTGCCAGCAATAGGCAGGAGGACTCCACAGATACGCAGTATTTT. Translation gives CASNRQEDSTDTQYF.

This chain uses TRBV5-4 with TRBJ2-5; D unresolved. The V end lost 2 bases, the J end lost 5 bases, and 13 bases lay between the germline ends. This CDR3 contains 14 residues. CDR1 and CDR2 (germline): SGHNT, YYREEE (reference sequence). The CDR3 is CASSFTQERETQYF. The CDR3 nucleotides are TGTGCCAGCAGCTTCACTCAGGAGAGGGAGACCCAGTACTTC.

This sequence joins TRBV28 and TRBJ2-1; possible D gene TRBD2, 6 bases. The V and J ends lost 7 bases and 2 bases respectively, with 12 bases between them. This CDR3 spans 14 amino acids. CDR1 is MDHEN and CDR2 is SYDVKM in the germline V gene. The DNA of the CDR3 is TGTGCCAGCAAGAGGGACTTGACCTACAATGAGCAGTTCTTC. It codes for CASKRDLTYNEQFF.

This clonotype was counted many times. The J gene is TRBJ2-5, the V gene TRBV11-2; D is undetermined. V lost 7 bases and J lost 4, with 16 bases in between. Germline values: CDR1 SGHAT, CDR2 FQNNGV. The CDR3 has 14 amino acids. This CDR3 reads CASTPGPPGETQYF. CDR3 sequence (DNA): TGTGCCAGCACCCCCGGCCCTCCAGGAGAGACCCAGTACTTC. Full variable domain (rest looked up from reference TRBV11-2 and TRBJ2-5): EAGVAQSPRYKIIEKRQSVAFWCNPISGHATLYWYQQILGQGPKLLIQFQNNGVVDDSQLPKDRFSAERLKGVDSTLKIQPAKLEDSAVYLCASTPGPPGETQYFGPGTRLLVL.

This clonotype was seen repeatedly, ten times or more. The DNA for the CDR3 is TGTGCCAGCAGTCGAGGGGGCGCTGGCACTGAAGCTTTCTTT. Translating gives CASSRGGAGTEAFF. V is TRBV28 and J is TRBJ1-1; 7 nucleotides align to TRBD1. The junction had 7 bases not matched to a gene; V was cut back by 5 bases and J by 4 bases. Germline CDR1 MDHEN, CDR2 SYDVKM. The CDR3 covers 14 residues.

This clonotype appeared many times. This sequence joins TRBV5-1 and TRBJ2-1, with 9 nucleotides matching TRBD1. The ends lost 4 bases at V and 1 base at J; junction bases unmatched: 6. Germline V gives CDR1 SGHRS, CDR2 YFSETQ. The CDR3 totals 16 residues. In DNA, the CDR3 is TGCGCCAGCAGCCTTACCGGGACAGGGTCCTACAATGAGCAGTTCTTC. Translation gives CASSLTGTGSYNEQFF.

The rearrangement uses TRBV25-1 and TRBJ2-7; D gene unclear. This CDR3 has 16 residues. V lost 3 bases and J 0 bases, leaving 15 bases between the germline ends. The germline V gene has CDR1 MGHDK and CDR2 SYGVNS. Here the CDR3 DNA reads TGTGCCAGCAGTGACACAAAGACATCGAGCTCCTACGAGCAGTACTTC. Protein sequence: CASSDTKTSSSYEQYF.

This clonotype was recorded at least ten times. The chain uses TRBV5-1 and TRBJ2-7; 7 bases map to TRBD2. This CDR3 spans 15 amino acids. The germline CDR1 and CDR2 sequences are SGHRS and YFSETQ. V shed 3 bases and J 0 bases; nucleotides not matched to a gene: 6. The CDR3 DNA is TGCGCCAGCAGCTCCGTAGCGGGTAGCTCCTACGAGCAGTACTTC. Residues: CASSSVAGSSYEQYF.

This rearrangement joins TRBV4-1 to TRBJ1-5, with TRBD1 matching 7 bases. CDR1 MGHRA and CDR2 YSYEKL come from the germline V gene. The V segment lost 5 bases and the J segment 5 bases; nucleotides outside the gene matches: 9. The CDR3 has 15 amino acids. This CDR3 is CASSTHTGADQPQHF. The CDR3 nucleotides read TGCGCCAGCAGCACTCATACAGGGGCCGATCAGCCCCAGCATTTT.

This clonotype has more than one count but fewer than ten. The CDR3 protein is CASSEWGNSPLHF. The CDR3 nucleotides are TGCGCCAGCAGTGAATGGGGGAACTCACCCCTCCACTTT. The chain is built from TRBV10-2 and TRBJ1-6; possible D gene TRBD1, 5 bases. This CDR3 is 13 amino acids long. In germline, CDR1 is WSHSY, CDR2 SAAADI. Trimming pared 3 bases from V and 10 bases from J, leaving 10 bases between.

This clonotype showed up many times. This chain links TRBV20-1 with TRBJ2-5; weak D call: TRBD2 (6 bases). Germline CDR1 is DFQATT and CDR2 is SNEGSKA (reference sequence). This CDR3 is 14 amino acids long. The V gene lost 0 bases and the J gene lost 1 base, with 9 bases spanning the gap. CDR3 coding DNA: TGCAGTGCTAGAGATACGGGAGTCCAAGAGACCCAGTACTTC. Protein: CSARDTGVQETQYF.

A word on this clonotype: One base away lies a much larger clone, so this may be a sequencing read error. This chain uses TRBV14 with TRBJ2-3; 9 nucleotides match TRBD2. This CDR3 has 16 amino acids. Germline V CDR1 and CDR2: SGHDN, FVKESK. CDR3 residues: CASSQLAGKGADTKYF. DNA of the CDR3: TGTGCCAGCAGCCAGCTAGCGGGAAAGGGTGCAGATACGAAGTATTTT.

V usage is TRBV10-3 and J usage is TRBJ1-5; D gene ambiguous. CDR1 is ENHRY and CDR2 is SYGVKD in the germline V gene. Trimming left V 0 bases short and J 1 base short, with 7 bases between. The CDR3 length is 15 residues. CDR3: CAISESWFSNQPQHF. The DNA for the CDR3 is TGTGCCATCAGTGAGTCGTGGTTCAGCAATCAGCCCCAGCATTTT.

This clonotype was recorded at least ten times. V usage is TRBV6-6 and J usage is TRBJ1-5; possibly TRBD1 for D (6 bases). V was pared by 2 bases and J by 2 bases, with 10 bases between. The CDR3 is 15 residues long. Germline loops: CDR1 MNHNY, CDR2 SVGAGI (reference sequence). Here the CDR3 reads CASSYGGAGNQPQHF. The CDR3 bases are TGTGCCAGCAGTTACGGGGGGGCGGGCAATCAGCCCCAGCATTTT.

This clonotype was found many times. This chain links TRBV18 with TRBJ1-1; D is perhaps TRBD1 (6 bases). There are 14 residues in the CDR3. V shed 3 bases and J shed 4 bases, with 12 bases lying between them. In germline, CDR1 is KGHSH, CDR2 LQKENI. As DNA, the CDR3 is TGTGCCAGCTCACCGAGGGGAGGGGGCACTGAAGCTTTCTTT. Its protein is CASSPRGGGTEAFF.

The chain has TRBV5-8 and TRBJ1-1; possibly TRBD1 for D (6 bases). Looked up from germline, CDR1 is SGHTS and CDR2 is YDEGEE. V dropped 4 bases and J dropped 4 bases, with 17 bases sitting between them. The CDR3 covers 15 residues. The CDR3 loop reads CASSIRGATGTEAFF. The DNA of the CDR3 is TGTGCCAGCAGCATTCGGGGGGCGACGGGCACTGAAGCTTTCTTT.

This clonotype was seen more than once but under ten times. The genes are TRBV19 and TRBJ1-1; 8 nucleotides match TRBD1. The length of the CDR3 is 15 residues. CDR1 and CDR2 (germline): LNHDA, SQIVND (reference sequence). V was pared by 5 bases and J by 5 bases, with 10 bases of the junction left unmatched. The CDR3 DNA is TGTGCCAGTAGTCCCCGACAGGGGATATGGACTGAAGCTTTCTTT. It codes for CASSPRQGIWTEAFF.